These 4 T cell receptor beta chains share one sample of origin, sequenced in a study of T cells after yellow fever vaccination. Using its own MiXCR run on the 5' RACE reads, TCRdb lists one record per CDR3 protein. The profile shows about 300,000 distinct CDR3 sequences, 7.5% to 9.5% of them singletons. The sample in question was CD4+ T cells sorted from PBMCs, obtained 5 days after the yellow fever booster vaccination. The receptors here all came from a man aged 18 to 30 who received the YFV17D yellow fever vaccine.

Of note for this clonotype: A much larger clonotype is one base distant, so this may be a read error. The V gene is TRBV5-1, the J gene TRBJ1-1, with 8 positions matching TRBD1. This CDR3 is built from 13 residues. Germline V gene sequence: CDR1 SGHRS, CDR2 YFSETQ. CDR3 residues: CASSTGGNTESFF. As DNA, the CDR3 is TGCGCCAGCAGCACAGGGGGGAACACTGAATCTTTCTTT.

The J gene is TRBJ1-5, the V gene TRBV19; D is uncertain. The CDR3 is made up of 12 amino acids. Germline CDR1 reads LNHDA; CDR2 reads SQIVND (reference sequence). The V end lost 3 bases, the J end lost 7 bases, and 7 bases lay between the germline ends. The CDR3 sequence: CASSISRQPQHF. The DNA of the CDR3 is TGTGCCAGTAGTATCTCTCGACAGCCCCAGCATTTT.

This clonotype turned up a few times. This chain links TRBV4-3 with TRBJ2-4; tentatively, D is TRBD1 (5 bases). V was trimmed by 5 bases and J by 1 base, leaving 6 bases between them. The germline V gene encodes CDR1 LGHNA and CDR2 YSLEER. The CDR3 spans 13 residues. CDR3 protein: CASSRGAKNIQYF. DNA of the CDR3: TGCGCCAGCAGCAGGGGTGCCAAAAACATTCAGTACTTC.

This clonotype was recorded at least ten times. The J gene is TRBJ2-5, the V gene TRBV29-1; D possibly matches TRBD1 or TRBD2 (5 bases each). V lost 3 bases, J lost 5 bases, and 13 bases lay in between. There are 13 residues in the CDR3. From germline, CDR1 is SQVTM and CDR2 ANQGSEA. The DNA for the CDR3 is TGCAGCGTTGACCCCGGGGCGAGGGAGACCCAGTACTTC. Translating gives CSVDPGARETQYF.